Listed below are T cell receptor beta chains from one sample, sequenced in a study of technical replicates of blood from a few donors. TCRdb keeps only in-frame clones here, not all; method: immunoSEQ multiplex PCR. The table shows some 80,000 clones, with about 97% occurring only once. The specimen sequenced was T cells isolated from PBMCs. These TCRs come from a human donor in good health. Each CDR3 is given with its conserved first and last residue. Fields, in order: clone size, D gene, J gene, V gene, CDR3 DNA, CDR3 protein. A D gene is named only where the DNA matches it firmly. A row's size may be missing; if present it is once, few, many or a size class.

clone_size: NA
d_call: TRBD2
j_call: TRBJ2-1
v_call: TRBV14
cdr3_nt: TGTGCCAGCAGCCACCGACCGGGACTAGCAAACAATGAGCAGTTCTTC
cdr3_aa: CASSHRPGLANNEQFF

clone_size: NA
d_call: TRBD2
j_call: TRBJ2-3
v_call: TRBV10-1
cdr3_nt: TGCGCCAGCAGTAGCGGGAGAGATACGCAGTATTTT
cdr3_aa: CASSSGRDTQYF

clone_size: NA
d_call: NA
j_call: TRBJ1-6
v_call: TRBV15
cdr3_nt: TGTGCCACCAGCAGAACCTCAGATTCACCCCTCCACTTT
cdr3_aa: CATSRTSDSPLHF

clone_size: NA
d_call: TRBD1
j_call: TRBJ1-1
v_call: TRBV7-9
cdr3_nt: TGTGCCAGCAGCCCAAGGACAGGCTTGAACACTGAAGCTTTCTTT
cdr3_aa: CASSPRTGLNTEAFF

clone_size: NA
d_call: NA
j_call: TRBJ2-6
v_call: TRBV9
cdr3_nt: TGTGCCAGCAGCCTTTTAACTGGGGCCAACGTCCTGACTTTC
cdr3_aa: CASSLLTGANVLTF

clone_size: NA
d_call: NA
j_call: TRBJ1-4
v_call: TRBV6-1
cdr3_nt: TGTGCCAGCAGTGAGACAGGAGCAACTAATGAAAAACTGTTTTTT
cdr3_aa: CASSETGATNEKLFF

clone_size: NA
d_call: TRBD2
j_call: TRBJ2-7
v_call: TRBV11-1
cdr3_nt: TGTGCCAGCAGCTTAGCGCTCCCTAGCGGGGGCCTATACTACGAGCAGTACTTC
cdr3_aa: CASSLALPSGGLYYEQYF

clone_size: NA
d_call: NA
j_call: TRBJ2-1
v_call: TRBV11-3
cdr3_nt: TGTGCCAGCAGCTTAAGAGGAAACGAACCCTACAATGAGCAGTTCTTC
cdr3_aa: CASSLRGNEPYNEQFF

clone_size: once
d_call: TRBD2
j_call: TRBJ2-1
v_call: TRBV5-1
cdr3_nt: TGCGCCAGCAGTCTTCGGACTAGCGCCGCTAGCTCCTACAATGAGCAGTTCTTC
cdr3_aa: CASSLRTSAASSYNEQFF

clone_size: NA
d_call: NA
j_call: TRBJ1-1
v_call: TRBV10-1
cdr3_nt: TGCGCCAGCAGTGATAGCACTGAAGCTTTCTTT
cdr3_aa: CASSDSTEAFF

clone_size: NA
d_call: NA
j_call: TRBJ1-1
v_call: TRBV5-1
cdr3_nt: TGCGCCAGCAGCGTCAGTGGTGTGAACACTGAAGCTTTCTTT
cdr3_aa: CASSVSGVNTEAFF

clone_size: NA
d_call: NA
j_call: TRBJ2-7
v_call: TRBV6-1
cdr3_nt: TGTGCCACCTCGGGCAGGGGCGGCTACGAGCAGTACTTC
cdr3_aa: CATSGRGGYEQYF

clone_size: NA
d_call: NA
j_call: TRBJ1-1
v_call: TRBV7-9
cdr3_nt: TGTGCCAGCAGCTCTGGTTTCGGGGAAGCTTTCTTT
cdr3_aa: CASSSGFGEAFF

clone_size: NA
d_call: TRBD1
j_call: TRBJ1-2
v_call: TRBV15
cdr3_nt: TGTGCCACCAGCAGAGGTTTGACAGGGAAGAATGGCTACACCTTC
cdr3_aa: CATSRGLTGKNGYTF

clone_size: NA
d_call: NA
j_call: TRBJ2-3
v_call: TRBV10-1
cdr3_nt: TGCGCCAGCAGCGGCAGGAGGGCCACAGATACGCAGTATTTT
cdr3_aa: CASSGRRATDTQYF

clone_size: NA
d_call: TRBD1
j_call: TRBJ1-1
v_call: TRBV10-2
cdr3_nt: TGCGCCAGCAGGAGGGACAGCATGAACACTGAAGCTTTCTTT
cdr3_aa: CASRRDSMNTEAFF

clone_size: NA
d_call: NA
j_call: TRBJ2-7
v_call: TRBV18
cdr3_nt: TGTGCCAGCTCACAAAGCGGAAGCTCCTACGAGCAGTACTTC
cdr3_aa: CASSQSGSSYEQYF

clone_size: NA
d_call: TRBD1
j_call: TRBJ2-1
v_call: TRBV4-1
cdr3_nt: TGCGCCAGCAGTCCGGACAGGACCTCCTACAATGAGCAGTTCTTC
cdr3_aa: CASSPDRTSYNEQFF

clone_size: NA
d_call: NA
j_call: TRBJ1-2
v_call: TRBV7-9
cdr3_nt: TGTGCCAGCAACCCATGGACAGCTAACTATGGCTACACCTTC
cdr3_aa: CASNPWTANYGYTF

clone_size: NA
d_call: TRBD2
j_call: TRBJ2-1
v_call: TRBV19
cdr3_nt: TGTGCCAGTACCCCTAGCGGGGTTGTCTCCTACAATGAGCAGTTCTTC
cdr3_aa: CASTPSGVVSYNEQFF

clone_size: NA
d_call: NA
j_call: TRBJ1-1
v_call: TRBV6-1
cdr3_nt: TGTGCCAGCAGTGAAATAATTTCGTTAGAAGCTTTCTTT
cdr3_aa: CASSEIISLEAFF

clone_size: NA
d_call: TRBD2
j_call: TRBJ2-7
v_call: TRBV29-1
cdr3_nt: TGCAGCGTTGAAGTAGCGGGGGCCGCAGACTACGAGCAGTACTTC
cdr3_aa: CSVEVAGAADYEQYF

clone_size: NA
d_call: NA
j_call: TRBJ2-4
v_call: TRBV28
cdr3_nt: TGTGCCAGCAGTCCCCGGACAGTAGGGGACAAAAACATTCAGTACTTC
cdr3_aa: CASSPRTVGDKNIQYF

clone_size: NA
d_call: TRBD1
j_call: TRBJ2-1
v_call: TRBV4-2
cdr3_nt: TGTGCCAGCAGTCCCCGAGGCGGCGGGACAGGGGGCTACAATGAGCAGTTCTTC
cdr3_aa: CASSPRGGGTGGYNEQFF

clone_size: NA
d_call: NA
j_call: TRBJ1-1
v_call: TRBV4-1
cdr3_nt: TGCGCCAGCAGCCAAGATTTTCAGGGTGAAGCTTTCTTT
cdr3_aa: CASSQDFQGEAFF

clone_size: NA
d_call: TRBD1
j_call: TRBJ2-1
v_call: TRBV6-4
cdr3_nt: TGTGCCAGCAGTAACCGGGACAGTAGGTCCTACAATGAGCAGTTCTTC
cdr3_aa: CASSNRDSRSYNEQFF

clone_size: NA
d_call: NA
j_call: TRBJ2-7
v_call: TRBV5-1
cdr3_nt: TGCGCCAGCAGCTTGACCTTGCTTGGGGGGAGCTCCTACGAGCAGTACTTC
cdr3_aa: CASSLTLLGGSSYEQYF

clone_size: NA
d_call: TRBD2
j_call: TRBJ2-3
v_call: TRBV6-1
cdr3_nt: TGTGCCAGCAGCGAACTAGCGGGAATGGGGACAGATACGCAGTATTTT
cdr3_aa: CASSELAGMGTDTQYF